The T cell receptor (beta chain) under discussion was sequenced for a study of T cell changes during pregnancy in multiple sclerosis (dated by TCRdb to between 2018 and 2020). With respect to the entire study: The study looked at changes in the T cell repertoire across pregnancy in women with multiple sclerosis.

Notes on this clone: Its antigen remains unidentified. Qualities for individual bases were not recorded, and no much larger clone is one base off.

Library generation was performed with the immunoSEQ multiplex PCR assay. TCRdb holds this immuneACCESS table with in-frame rearrangements only. Some clones are missing; in checked studies, unresolved V genes explain under half, and the rest has no known cause. The table for this sample lists about 48,000 clones; around 90% of them were counted only once. The ten largest clonotypes hold 1% to 1.5% of the sample. The V end gives up 10 bases and the J end 4 bases, leaving 3 bases in the junction not matched to a gene. CDR1 and CDR2, looked up from the germline V gene, are SNHLY and FYNNEI. The CDR3 sequence holds 12 residues, the cysteine and phenylalanine included. Solely the CDR3 DNA is kept, with 36 bases framed from the first base.

Material: CD4+ T cells from peripheral blood mononuclear cells, obtained in the second trimester of pregnancy. The sequence is built from TRBV2 and TRBJ1-3; 8 central nucleotides agree with TRBD1. The source is a female donor with multiple sclerosis, enrolled in a pregnancy study. The CDR3 here reads CAIGTGGNTIYF. The DNA sequence is given as TGTGCCATTGGGACAGGAGGAAACACCATATATTTT. The CDR3 plus the reference TRBV2 and TRBJ1-3 genes for the other parts give the full variable domain: EPEVTQTPSHQVTQMGQEVILRCVPISNHLYFYWYRQILGQKVEFLVSFYNNEISEKSEIFDDQFSVERPDGSNFTLKIRSTKLEDSAMYFCAIGTGGNTIYFGEGSWLTVV.